This entry describes one T cell receptor beta chain. Its target is unknown. In the authors' methods: The number of TCRs in each sample had a median of 95,638 and spanned about 20,000 to 690,600. TCRdb re-called the RACE reads through MiXCR, storing one row per CDR3 protein. These V and J calls derive from TCRdb rather than the authors' analysis. The sample has approximately 350,000 distinct CDR3 sequences; 5.5% to 8% are singletons. This CDR3 region has 16 residues. CDR1 is ENHRY, CDR2 SYGVKD, per germline. V was clipped by 7 bases and J by 5 bases; unmatched bases: 8. The sample comes from a study of human T cells and chemical hapten exposure. The wider study: While the approximately 23-week study was under way, patients received diphenylcyclopropenone on the scalp every week. Slight differences in pooled library volume were the main source of varying TCR yields across samples.

Findings and caveats of the study: With alopecia, donors may have immune responses unlike healthy people's.

The time point was: patch test 1, 2 weeks after DPC sensitization. Treatment specified: therapeutic diphenylcyclopropenone sensitization with weekly scalp DPC. This sequence originates from a woman aged 18-29 years with alopecia areata. Some clones in this sample may be carry-over from other donors' samples. V gene TRBV10-3 combines with J gene TRBJ1-6; 10 positions agree with TRBD1. The sequencing used whole blood, collected in connection with sensitization to the hapten diphenylcyclopropenone (DPC). In DNA, the CDR3 is TGTGCCATCACCCGGGACAGGGGAACCCATAATTCACCCCTCCACTTT. Translated: CAITRDRGTHNSPLHF.